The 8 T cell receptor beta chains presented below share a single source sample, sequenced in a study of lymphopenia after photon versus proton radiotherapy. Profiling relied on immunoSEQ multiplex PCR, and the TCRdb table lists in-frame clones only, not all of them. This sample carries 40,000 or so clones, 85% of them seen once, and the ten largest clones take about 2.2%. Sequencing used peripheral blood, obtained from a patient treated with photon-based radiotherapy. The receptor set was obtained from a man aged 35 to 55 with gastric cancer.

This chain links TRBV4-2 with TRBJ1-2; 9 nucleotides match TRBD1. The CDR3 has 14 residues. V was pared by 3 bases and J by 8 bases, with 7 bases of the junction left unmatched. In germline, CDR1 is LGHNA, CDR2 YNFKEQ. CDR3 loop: CASSQVGTGKGYTF. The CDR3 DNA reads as TGTGCCAGCAGCCAGGTAGGGACAGGGAAAGGCTACACCTTC.

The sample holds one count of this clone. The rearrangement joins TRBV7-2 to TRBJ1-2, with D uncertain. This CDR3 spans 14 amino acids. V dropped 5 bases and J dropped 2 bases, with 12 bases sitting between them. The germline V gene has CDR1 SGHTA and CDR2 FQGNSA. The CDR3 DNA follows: TGTGCCAGCAGCCCCCCATACCTGAACTATGGCTACACCTTC. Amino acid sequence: CASSPPYLNYGYTF.

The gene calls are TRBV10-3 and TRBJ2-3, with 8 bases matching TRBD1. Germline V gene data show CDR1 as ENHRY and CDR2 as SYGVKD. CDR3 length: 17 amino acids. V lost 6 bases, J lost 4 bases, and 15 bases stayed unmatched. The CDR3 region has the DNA TGTGCCATCAGCCCCCCTTCCGGACAGGGTCAGGCAGATACGCAGTATTTT. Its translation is CAISPPSGQGQADTQYF.

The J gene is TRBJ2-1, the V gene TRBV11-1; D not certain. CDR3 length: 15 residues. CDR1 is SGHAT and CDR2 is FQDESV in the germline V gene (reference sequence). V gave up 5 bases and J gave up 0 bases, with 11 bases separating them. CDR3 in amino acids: CASSPDPLSYNEQFF. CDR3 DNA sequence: TGTGCCAGCAGCCCGGATCCCCTCTCCTACAATGAGCAGTTCTTC.

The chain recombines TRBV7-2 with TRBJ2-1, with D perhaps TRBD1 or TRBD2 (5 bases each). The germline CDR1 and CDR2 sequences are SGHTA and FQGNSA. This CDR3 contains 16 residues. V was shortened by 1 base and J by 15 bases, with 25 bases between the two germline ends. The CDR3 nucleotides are TGTGCCAGCAGCTTAGAATCTTTTTGGGGACGCGATAGTTGGTTCTTC. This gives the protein CASSLESFWGRDSWFF.

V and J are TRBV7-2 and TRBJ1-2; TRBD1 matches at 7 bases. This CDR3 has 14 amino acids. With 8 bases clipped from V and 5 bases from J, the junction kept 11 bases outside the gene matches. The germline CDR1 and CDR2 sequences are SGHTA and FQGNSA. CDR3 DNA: TGTGCCAGCGGGTTCCGGGACAGTGTATATGGCTACACCTTC. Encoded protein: CASGFRDSVYGYTF.

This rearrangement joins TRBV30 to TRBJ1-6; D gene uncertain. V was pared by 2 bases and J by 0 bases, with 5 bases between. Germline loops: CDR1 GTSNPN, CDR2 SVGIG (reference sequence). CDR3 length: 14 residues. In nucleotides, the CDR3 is TGTGCCTGGAGTATCAGCTCCTATAATTCACCCCTCCACTTT. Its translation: CAWSISSYNSPLHF.

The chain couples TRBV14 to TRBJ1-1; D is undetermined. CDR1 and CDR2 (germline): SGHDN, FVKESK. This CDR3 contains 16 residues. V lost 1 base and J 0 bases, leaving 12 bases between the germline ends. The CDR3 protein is CASSQVGYFLNTEAFF. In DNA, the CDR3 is TGTGCCAGCAGCCAAGTGGGGTATTTCCTGAACACTGAAGCTTTCTTT.